This T cell receptor beta chain was identified in a study of blood T cell repertoires in COVID-19. Study as a whole: COVID-19 samples collected from the United States, Italy and Spain covered acute and convalescent phases.

Measured with immunoSEQ multiplex PCR; TCRdb has only the in-frame clones, and not every one. This sample has more than 250,000 clones, with about 87% found just once. V was pared by 1 base and J by 9 bases, with 17 bases between. Germline CDR1 reads SGHKS; CDR2 reads YYEKEE (reference sequence). CDR3 length: 15 residues. Input material: PBMCs or T cells enriched from blood (not recorded which). The chain employs TRBV5-5 and TRBJ1-5, with D tentatively TRBD1 (5 bases). This TCR was sampled from a woman in her thirties or forties with acute COVID-19. The CDR3 sequence is CASSLQPGLYWPQHF. The CDR3 DNA reads as TGTGCCAGCAGCTTGCAGCCAGGGTTGTATTGGCCCCAGCATTTT.